The 10 T cell receptor beta chains given below trace back to one sample, sequenced in a study of cytomegalovirus exposure and HLA in healthy donors. The PCR employed 60 Vbeta primers together with 13 Jbeta primers. The data were produced by immunoSEQ multiplex PCR, yet TCRdb's version contains in-frame clones alone and is incomplete. The sample carries roughly 190,000 clones, about nine tenths recorded once. Sequenced input: PBMCs. The source is a boy between 2 and 10 years old in good health and CMV-seronegative.

The rearrangement uses TRBV18 and TRBJ2-5; D unclear. The length of the CDR3 is 11 residues. Germline assignment: CDR1 KGHSH and CDR2 LQKENI. Trimming took off 6 bases at V and 2 bases at J, with 4 bases between the two ends. The CDR3 region has the DNA TGTGCCAGCTCTCCGCAAGAGACCCAGTACTTC. Protein product: CASSPQETQYF. The full variable domain, rest sourced from reference TRBV18 and TRBJ2-5, is NAGVMQNPRHLVRRRGQEARLRCSPMKGHSHVYWYRQLPEEGLKFMVYLQKENIIDESGMPKERFSAEFPKEGPSILRIQQVVRGDSAAYFCASSPQETQYFGPGTRLLVL.

V usage is TRBV6-1 and J usage is TRBJ2-1; D may be TRBD1 (5 bases). Trimming took 4 bases from V and 4 from J, leaving 11 bases between them. This CDR3 spans 14 amino acids. Germline CDR1 and CDR2: MNHNS and SASEGT. CDR3 bases: TGTGCCAGCAGTGGGGGCGCGAGGTACAATGAGCAGTTCTTC. Translated, it gives CASSGGARYNEQFF.

The gene calls are TRBV28 and TRBJ1-2; D uncertain. V lost 3 bases, J lost 7 bases, and 9 bases lay in between. The germline V gene encodes CDR1 MDHEN and CDR2 SYDVKM. The CDR3 covers 12 residues. The CDR3: CASSFSGIGYTF. CDR3 DNA sequence: TGTGCCAGCAGTTTTTCGGGAATTGGCTACACCTTC.

This chain links TRBV5-1 with TRBJ2-5, with 9 bases matching TRBD2. Per germline, CDR1 SGHRS and CDR2 YFSETQ. The CDR3 length is 15 residues. Unmatched junction bases numbered 6, after V lost 4 bases and J lost 2 bases. This CDR3 is CASSLLAGKQETQYF. The CDR3 DNA follows: TGCGCCAGCAGCCTCCTAGCGGGAAAACAAGAGACCCAGTACTTC.

The chain is built from TRBV30 and TRBJ1-1; possibly TRBD1 for D (5 bases). V lost 0 bases to trimming and J lost 0 bases, with 14 bases between them. The V gene's germline CDR1 is GTSNPN and CDR2 SVGIG (reference sequence). This CDR3 spans 16 amino acids. This chain's CDR3 is CAWSVRRGLVNTEAFF. The CDR3 nucleotides read TGTGCCTGGAGTGTACGGAGGGGTTTAGTGAACACTGAAGCTTTCTTT.

V gene TRBV5-1 combines with J gene TRBJ1-1; 8 bases fit TRBD1. Unmatched junction bases numbered 7, after V lost 0 bases and J lost 3 bases. Germline V CDR1 and CDR2: SGHRS, YFSETQ. The CDR3 is made up of 16 amino acids. The chain's CDR3 is CASSLAPGGADTEAFF. Here the CDR3 DNA reads TGCGCCAGCAGCTTGGCTCCAGGGGGCGCCGACACTGAAGCTTTCTTT.

The V call is TRBV5-1, the J call TRBJ1-1; D is perhaps TRBD1 (6 bases). The germline V gene has CDR1 SGHRS and CDR2 YFSETQ. V was clipped by 3 bases and J by 1 base, with 16 bases between them. The CDR3 extends over 16 amino acids. The CDR3 DNA reads TGCGCCAGCAGCTACACAGGGATGGAAGAGAACACTGAAGCTTTCTTT. Its protein is CASSYTGMEENTEAFF. Full variable domain (missing parts from reference TRBV5-1 and TRBJ1-1): KAGVTQTPRYLIKTRGQQVTLSCSPISGHRSVSWYQQTPGQGLQFLFEYFSETQRNKGNFPGRFSGRQFSNSRSEMNVSTLELGDSALYLCASSYTGMEENTEAFFGQGTRLTVV.

CDR3 sequence: CATSRGGKGQALDTQYF. The CDR3 nucleotides read TGTGCCACCAGCAGAGGTGGGAAGGGACAGGCCCTTGATACGCAGTATTTT. The chain links TRBV15 to TRBJ2-3, with 8 bases identical to TRBD1. Germline V gene data show CDR1 as LNHNV and CDR2 as YYDKDF (reference sequence). J gave up 6 bases and V 1 base, and 12 bases lay outside the gene matches. The CDR3 spans 17 residues.

V and J are TRBV5-1 and TRBJ2-5, with 8 bases identical to TRBD2. Trimming took 4 bases from V and 4 from J; bases not matched to a gene: 9. The CDR3 spans 15 residues. Germline values: CDR1 SGHRS, CDR2 YFSETQ. In nucleotides, the CDR3 is TGCGCCAGCAGCCCCCTTAGGCGGGAGGCAGAGACCCAGTACTTC. Its protein product is CASSPLRREAETQYF.

The chain has TRBV7-9 and TRBJ1-6; D gene uncertain. Germline V gene data show CDR1 as SEHNR and CDR2 as FQNEAQ (reference sequence). Trimming took 0 bases from V and 7 from J, leaving 16 bases between them. The CDR3 length is 17 residues. The CDR3 loop is CASSLALLTPGNSPLHF. Here the CDR3 DNA reads TGTGCCAGCAGCTTAGCGCTCTTGACACCGGGGAATTCACCCCTCCACTTT.